A selection of T cell receptor beta chains follows, all from one sample in a study of blood T cell repertoires in COVID-19. Method: immunoSEQ multiplex PCR; TCRdb's copy keeps in-frame clones and lacks some. In the table there are around 110,000 clones, 80% of which are singletons. Sample: peripheral blood. These receptors were taken from a man between 60 and 75 years old with active or convalescent COVID-19. The CDR3 runs from the conserved cysteine through the conserved F or W. Each record gives: CDR3 protein, V gene, J gene, clone size. Not every row has a clone size; where given, it reads once, few, many or a size class.

CDR3 protein: CASSAPGQTYEQYF
V gene: TRBV7-9
J gene: TRBJ2-7
clone size: -

CDR3 protein: CASTTWTGGFVNTEAFF
V gene: TRBV5-8
J gene: TRBJ1-1
clone size: -

CDR3 protein: CASSLRPAGAWVDTQYF
V gene: TRBV3-1/TRBV3-2
J gene: TRBJ2-3
clone size: -

CDR3 protein: CASSSGQGENQPQHF
V gene: TRBV19
J gene: TRBJ1-5
clone size: many

CDR3 protein: CASSTYRGAYEQYF
V gene: TRBV6-2/TRBV6-3
J gene: TRBJ2-7
clone size: -

CDR3 protein: CASSPPTGINEKLFF
V gene: TRBV7-6
J gene: TRBJ1-4
clone size: -

CDR3 protein: CASRVQGEGRNQPQHF
V gene: TRBV28
J gene: TRBJ1-5
clone size: few

CDR3 protein: CASSESLAGDTQYF
V gene: TRBV2
J gene: TRBJ2-3
clone size: -

CDR3 protein: CASSFRSRGSPGELFF
V gene: TRBV7-9
J gene: TRBJ2-2
clone size: -

CDR3 protein: CASCLGADTQYF
V gene: TRBV12-3/TRBV12-4
J gene: TRBJ2-3
clone size: -

CDR3 protein: CSAGTSGISYEQYF
V gene: TRBV29-1
J gene: TRBJ2-7
clone size: -

CDR3 protein: CASSRRTSGDSYNEQFF
V gene: TRBV19
J gene: TRBJ2-1
clone size: -

CDR3 protein: CASSRSETGGTEAFF
V gene: TRBV6-5
J gene: TRBJ1-1
clone size: -

CDR3 protein: CASSLKEGGAGTGELFF
V gene: TRBV5-1
J gene: TRBJ2-2
clone size: -

CDR3 protein: CAGLSSYEQYF
V gene: TRBV30
J gene: TRBJ2-7
clone size: few

CDR3 protein: CASSLYGDTEAFF
V gene: TRBV27
J gene: TRBJ1-1
clone size: many

CDR3 protein: CASSLTANTGELFF
V gene: TRBV7-3
J gene: TRBJ2-2
clone size: -

CDR3 protein: CASSYSSFWPQHF
V gene: TRBV6-2/TRBV6-3
J gene: TRBJ1-5
clone size: -

CDR3 protein: CASSPSVAGVYNEQFF
V gene: TRBV7-2
J gene: TRBJ2-1
clone size: -

CDR3 protein: CASSFFGTSLYEQFF
V gene: TRBV27
J gene: TRBJ2-1
clone size: -

CDR3 protein: CASSFNSRGYEQYF
V gene: TRBV11-2
J gene: TRBJ2-7
clone size: -

CDR3 protein: CASSYAVTSPTYEQYF
V gene: TRBV6-2/TRBV6-3
J gene: TRBJ2-7
clone size: -

CDR3 protein: CASRGQSETQYF
V gene: TRBV2
J gene: TRBJ2-5
clone size: -

CDR3 protein: CASSSTSGNPYEQYF
V gene: TRBV5-6
J gene: TRBJ2-7
clone size: -

CDR3 protein: CAIETLPGKSGYTF
V gene: TRBV19
J gene: TRBJ1-2
clone size: -

CDR3 protein: CASSYSGLAGNNEQFF
V gene: TRBV6-2/TRBV6-3
J gene: TRBJ2-1
clone size: -

CDR3 protein: CASSKGVGSPSEEKLFF
V gene: TRBV5-5
J gene: TRBJ1-4
clone size: -

CDR3 protein: CASSQEPPESVATNEKLFF
V gene: TRBV4-1
J gene: TRBJ1-4
clone size: -

CDR3 protein: CASSLSAGLEQYF
V gene: TRBV27
J gene: TRBJ2-7
clone size: -

CDR3 protein: CASSFRQAYSEAFF
V gene: TRBV5-6
J gene: TRBJ1-1
clone size: -

CDR3 protein: CASSAGTGDYEQYF
V gene: TRBV9
J gene: TRBJ2-7
clone size: -

CDR3 protein: CASSLVARLYGYTF
V gene: TRBV7-2
J gene: TRBJ1-2
clone size: few

CDR3 protein: CSVQGRETQYF
V gene: TRBV29-1
J gene: TRBJ2-5
clone size: -

CDR3 protein: CAWSVLGGFEQETQYF
V gene: TRBV30
J gene: TRBJ2-5
clone size: -

CDR3 protein: CASRKDREVDGEQYF
V gene: TRBV27
J gene: TRBJ2-7
clone size: medium-sized

CDR3 protein: CASSVEGQGHEKLFF
V gene: TRBV9
J gene: TRBJ1-4
clone size: -

CDR3 protein: CASSLHASTYEQYF
V gene: TRBV5-1
J gene: TRBJ2-7
clone size: -

CDR3 protein: CASSLWSLSGSNEQFF
V gene: TRBV5-1
J gene: TRBJ2-1
clone size: -

CDR3 protein: CASSPTGHSYEQYF
V gene: TRBV6-5
J gene: TRBJ2-7
clone size: -

CDR3 protein: CASKGDNSPLHF
V gene: TRBV2
J gene: TRBJ1-6
clone size: -

CDR3 protein: CASSLGASSYNEQFF
V gene: TRBV11-1
J gene: TRBJ2-1
clone size: -

CDR3 protein: CASSSAGASYNEQFF
V gene: TRBV7-3
J gene: TRBJ2-1
clone size: -

CDR3 protein: CASSYPSDRGPSYEQYF
V gene: TRBV28
J gene: TRBJ2-7
clone size: -

CDR3 protein: CASRREGGYSNQPQHF
V gene: TRBV7-2
J gene: TRBJ1-5
clone size: -

CDR3 protein: CASSLQGSEAFF
V gene: TRBV28
J gene: TRBJ1-1
clone size: -

CDR3 protein: CASSLGSRTFPHEQYF
V gene: TRBV11-2
J gene: TRBJ2-7
clone size: -

CDR3 protein: CASSQRSGVTDTQYF
V gene: TRBV14
J gene: TRBJ2-3
clone size: few

CDR3 protein: CASSQQQQPYFGQYF
V gene: TRBV14
J gene: TRBJ2-7
clone size: -